This TCR beta chain appears in the sequencing data of a study of blood T cells in healthy people across ages. General observations from the study: Roughly linearly, TCR beta diversity per million T cells fell as age increased. Both naive CD4+ cell counts and diversity were greater in long-lived donors than in aged donors.

Isolation yielded PBMCs, at least 6 million per sample, in every case. The CDR3 runs to 14 residues. V lost 5 bases and J 4 bases, leaving 12 bases between the germline ends. CDR1 and CDR2 from the germline V gene are SGHTA and FQGNSA. This clonotype was counted a few times. The antigen remains undetermined. A second about 7 to 11 cycle PCR used barcoded and J-beta primers. Each cDNA molecule, via a template-switch adaptor with 12 random nucleotides, was tagged. TCRdb re-called the 5' RACE reads with MiXCR, one entry per CDR3 protein. The sample has hundreds of thousands of distinct CDR3 sequences; 55% to 75% are singletons.

This sequence was found in a man aged 25-40 years in good health. The sample was blood. V is TRBV7-2 and J is TRBJ2-1; D is perhaps TRBD2 (5 bases). In DNA form, the CDR3 reads TGTGCCAGCAGCCCGGTCCTAGCTTACAATGAGCAGTTCTTC. This sequence encodes CASSPVLAYNEQFF.